What follows are 7 T cell receptor beta chains derived from one specimen sequenced in a study of blood T cell repertoires in COVID-19. Data came from immunoSEQ multiplex PCR; TCRdb stores just in-frame clones and leaves some out. The sample includes about 150,000 clones, about 89% of them seen just once. Sequenced material: peripheral blood. The receptors were gathered from a man aged 45-60 years with acute or convalescent COVID-19.

The chain recombines TRBV7-8 with TRBJ1-3; D unclear. Trimming shortened V by 1 base and J by 0 bases, and 10 bases separated the two germline ends. The CDR3 spans 16 residues. Germline-derived CDR1 and CDR2 are SGHVS and FQNEAQ. The CDR3 region has the DNA TGTGCCAGCAGCTTAGGTTCGGGAAACTCTGGAAACACCATATATTTT. This codes for CASSLGSGNSGNTIYF.

V gene TRBV30 combines with J gene TRBJ2-1; 7 bases fit TRBD1. V lost 0 bases to trimming and J lost 6 bases; unmatched junction nucleotides: 11. In germline, CDR1 is GTSNPN, CDR2 SVGIG (reference sequence). The CDR3 is made up of 16 amino acids. CDR3 sequence: CAWSVAGQASVNEQFF. CDR3 DNA: TGTGCCTGGAGTGTAGCCGGACAGGCCTCTGTCAATGAGCAGTTCTTC.

V is TRBV28 and J is TRBJ2-2; TRBD2 agrees at 10 bases. With 5 bases clipped from V and 4 bases from J, the junction kept 4 bases outside the gene matches. CDR3 length: 15 amino acids. In germline, CDR1 is MDHEN, CDR2 SYDVKM. This CDR3 is CASSRVAGGTGELFF. As DNA, the CDR3 is TGTGCCAGCAGTCGGGTAGCGGGGGGCACCGGGGAGCTGTTTTTT.

With regard to this clone: One junction end does not reproduce the germline sequence, and a read error may be involved. The rearrangement uses TRBV24-1 and TRBJ1-1; 7 bases are shared with TRBD1. The V gene's germline CDR1 is KGHDR and CDR2 SFDVKD. The CDR3 is made up of 15 amino acids. The CDR3 DNA reads TGTGCCACCAGTGGCGCCCAGGGGGTGAACAGTGAAGCTTTCTTT. It translates to CATSGAQGVNSEAFF.

V usage is TRBV5-6 and J usage is TRBJ2-3, with 7 nucleotides matching TRBD1. V was pared by 0 bases and J by 1 base, with 2 bases of the junction left unmatched. The germline gives CDR1 SGHDT, CDR2 YYEEEE. The CDR3 is 15 residues long. In DNA form, the CDR3 reads TGTGCCAGCAGCTTGGGACAGGGAGGCACAGATACGCAGTATTTT. Translated, it gives CASSLGQGGTDTQYF.

This clone was counted once. The chain uses TRBV6-5 and TRBJ1-6; the D gene is possibly TRBD1 (5 bases). Germline CDR1 is MNHEY and CDR2 is SVGAGI. The CDR3 is 14 amino acids. V shed 2 bases and J shed 6 bases, with 8 bases lying between them. The CDR3 region is CASSYTGANSPLHF. The CDR3 region has the DNA TGTGCCAGCAGTTACACAGGAGCTAATTCACCCCTCCACTTT.

The chain carries TRBV11-2 and TRBJ2-1, with 10 bases that match TRBD1. CDR1 and CDR2 (germline): SGHAT, FQNNGV. J was trimmed by 7 bases and V by 1 base; bases with no gene match: 7. The CDR3 has 16 amino acids. The CDR3 region is CASSLAGTGDANEQFF. The CDR3 DNA follows: TGTGCCAGCAGCTTAGCCGGGACAGGGGATGCAAATGAGCAGTTCTTC.